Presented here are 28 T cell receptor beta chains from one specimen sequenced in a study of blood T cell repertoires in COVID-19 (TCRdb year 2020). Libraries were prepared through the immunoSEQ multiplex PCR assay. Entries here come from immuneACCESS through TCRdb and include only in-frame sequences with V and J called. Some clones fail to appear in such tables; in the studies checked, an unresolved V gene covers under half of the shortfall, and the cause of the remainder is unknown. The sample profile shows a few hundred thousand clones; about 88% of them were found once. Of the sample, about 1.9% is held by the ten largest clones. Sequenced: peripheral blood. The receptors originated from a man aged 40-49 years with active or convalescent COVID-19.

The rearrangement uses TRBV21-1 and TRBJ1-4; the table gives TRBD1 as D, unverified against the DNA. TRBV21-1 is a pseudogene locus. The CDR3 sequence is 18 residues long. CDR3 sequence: CASSKAGGTGGTNEKLFF. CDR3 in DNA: TGTGCCAGCAGCAAAGCAGGTGGGACAGGGGGAACTAATGAAAAACTGTTTTTT.

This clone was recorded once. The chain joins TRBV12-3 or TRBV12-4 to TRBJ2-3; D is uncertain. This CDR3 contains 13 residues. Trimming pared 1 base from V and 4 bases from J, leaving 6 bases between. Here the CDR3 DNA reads TGTGCCAGCAGTTTAGGCGAACCAGATACGCAGTATTTT. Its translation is CASSLGEPDTQYF.

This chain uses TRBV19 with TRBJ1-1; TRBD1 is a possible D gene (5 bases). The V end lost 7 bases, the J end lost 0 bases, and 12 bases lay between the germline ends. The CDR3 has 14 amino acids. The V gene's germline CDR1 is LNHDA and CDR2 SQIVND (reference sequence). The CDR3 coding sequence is TGTGCCAGTACCCTTCAGGGAATGAACACTGAAGCTTTCTTT. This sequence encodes CASTLQGMNTEAFF.

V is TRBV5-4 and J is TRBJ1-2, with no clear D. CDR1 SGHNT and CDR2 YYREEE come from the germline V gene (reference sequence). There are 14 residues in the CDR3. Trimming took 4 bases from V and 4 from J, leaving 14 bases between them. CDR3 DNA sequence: TGTGCCAGCAGCGTGGACCCTGCGGGCTATGGCTACACCTTC. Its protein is CASSVDPAGYGYTF.

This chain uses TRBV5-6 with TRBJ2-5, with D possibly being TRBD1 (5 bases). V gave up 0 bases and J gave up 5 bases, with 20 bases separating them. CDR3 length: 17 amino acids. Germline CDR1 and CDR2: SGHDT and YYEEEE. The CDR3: CASSLALRQNLGETQYF. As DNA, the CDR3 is TGTGCCAGCAGCTTGGCCTTGCGACAGAATCTTGGGGAGACCCAGTACTTC. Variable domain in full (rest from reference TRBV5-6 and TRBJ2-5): DAGVTQSPTHLIKTRGQQVTLRCSPKSGHDTVSWYQQALGQGPQFIFQYYEEEERQRGNFPDRFSGHQFPNYSSELNVNALLLGDSALYLCASSLALRQNLGETQYFGPGTRLLVL.

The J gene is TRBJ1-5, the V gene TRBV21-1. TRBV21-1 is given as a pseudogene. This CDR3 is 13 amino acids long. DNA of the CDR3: TGTGCCAGCAGCAAAGCCCTGAGTAGGCCCCAGCATTTT. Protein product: CASSKALSRPQHF.

DNA for the CDR3: TGCGCCAGCAGCTTGTACGGACAGGGGGCGCCAACGAACGAGCAGTACTTC. Translation gives CASSLYGQGAPTNEQYF. This chain connects TRBV5-1 to TRBJ2-7; 11 bases match TRBD1. V trimming: 1 base; J trimming: 5 bases; junction bases outside the gene matches: 11. The CDR3 sequence is 17 residues long. The germline V gene encodes CDR1 SGHRS and CDR2 YFSETQ.

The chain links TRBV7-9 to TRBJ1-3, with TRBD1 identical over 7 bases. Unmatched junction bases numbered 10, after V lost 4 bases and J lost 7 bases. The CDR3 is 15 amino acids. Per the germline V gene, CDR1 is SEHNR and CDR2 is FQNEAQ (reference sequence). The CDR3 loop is CASSSVGGAGNTIYF. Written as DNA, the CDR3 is TGTGCCAGCAGCTCCGTAGGGGGCGCGGGGAACACCATATATTTT.

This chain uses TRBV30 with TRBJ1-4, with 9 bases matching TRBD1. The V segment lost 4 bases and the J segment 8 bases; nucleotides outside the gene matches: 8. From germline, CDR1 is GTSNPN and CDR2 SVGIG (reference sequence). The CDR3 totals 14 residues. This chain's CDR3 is CAWKGQGTGEKLFF. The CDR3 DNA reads TGTGCCTGGAAGGGACAGGGCACAGGGGAAAAACTGTTTTTT.

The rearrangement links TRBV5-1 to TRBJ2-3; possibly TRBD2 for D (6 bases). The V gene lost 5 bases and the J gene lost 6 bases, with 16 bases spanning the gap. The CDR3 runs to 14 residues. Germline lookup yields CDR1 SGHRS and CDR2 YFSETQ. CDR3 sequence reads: CASSLADPTDTQYF. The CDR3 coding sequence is TGCGCCAGCAGTTTAGCGGACCCCACGGATACGCAGTATTTT.

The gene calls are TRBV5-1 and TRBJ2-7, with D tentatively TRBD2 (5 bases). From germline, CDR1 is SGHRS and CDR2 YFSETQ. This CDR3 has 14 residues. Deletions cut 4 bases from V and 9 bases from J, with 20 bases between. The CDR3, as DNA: TGCGCCAGCAGCAGGAGAGGAAGGGAAAGCGGGCAGTACTTC. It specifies CASSRRGRESGQYF.

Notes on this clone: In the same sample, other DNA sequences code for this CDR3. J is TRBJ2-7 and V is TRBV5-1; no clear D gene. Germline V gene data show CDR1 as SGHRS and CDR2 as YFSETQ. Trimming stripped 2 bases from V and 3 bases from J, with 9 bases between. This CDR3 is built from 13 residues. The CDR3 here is CASSLAAGYEQYF. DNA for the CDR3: TGCGCCAGCAGCTTAGCTGCAGGCTACGAGCAGTACTTC.

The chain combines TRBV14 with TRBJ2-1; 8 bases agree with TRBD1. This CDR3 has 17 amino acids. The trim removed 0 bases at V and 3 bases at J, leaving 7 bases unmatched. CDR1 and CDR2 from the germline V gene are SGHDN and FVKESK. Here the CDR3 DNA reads TGTGCCAGCAGCCAAGATCTGTGGACAGGGAGCTACAATGAGCAGTTCTTC. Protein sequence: CASSQDLWTGSYNEQFF.

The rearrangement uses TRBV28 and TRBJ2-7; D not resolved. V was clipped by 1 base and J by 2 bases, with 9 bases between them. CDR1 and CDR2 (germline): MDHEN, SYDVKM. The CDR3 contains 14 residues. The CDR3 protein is CASSLSIRAYEQYF. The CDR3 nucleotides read TGTGCCAGCAGTTTATCGATACGGGCCTACGAGCAGTACTTC.

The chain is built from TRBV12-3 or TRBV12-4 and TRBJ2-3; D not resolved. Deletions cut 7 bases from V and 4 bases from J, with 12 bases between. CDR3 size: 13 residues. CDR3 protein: CASTPTGADTQYF. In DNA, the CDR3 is TGTGCCAGCACCCCAACTGGTGCAGATACGCAGTATTTT.

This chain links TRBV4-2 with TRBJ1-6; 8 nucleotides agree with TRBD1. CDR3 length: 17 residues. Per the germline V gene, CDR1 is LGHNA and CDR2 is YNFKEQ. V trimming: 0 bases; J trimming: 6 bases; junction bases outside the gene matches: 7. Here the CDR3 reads CASSQEGARGLNSPLHF. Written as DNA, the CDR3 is TGTGCCAGCAGCCAAGAGGGGGCCAGGGGGCTTAATTCACCCCTCCACTTT.

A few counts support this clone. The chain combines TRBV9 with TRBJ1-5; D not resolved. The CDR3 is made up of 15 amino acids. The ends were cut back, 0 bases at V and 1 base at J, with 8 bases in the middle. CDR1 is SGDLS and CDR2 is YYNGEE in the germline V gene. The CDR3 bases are TGTGCCAGCAGCGTAGACGGTTTAAGCAATCAGCCCCAGCATTTT. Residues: CASSVDGLSNQPQHF.

CDR3 sequence reads: CASTGTSQETQYF. The CDR3 bases are TGTGCCAGCACTGGGACATCACAAGAGACCCAGTACTTC. The V call is TRBV2, the J call TRBJ2-5; D possibly corresponds to TRBD1 (6 bases). Trimming took 7 bases from V and 2 from J, leaving 11 bases between them. The CDR3 contains 13 residues. Germline lookup yields CDR1 SNHLY and CDR2 FYNNEI.

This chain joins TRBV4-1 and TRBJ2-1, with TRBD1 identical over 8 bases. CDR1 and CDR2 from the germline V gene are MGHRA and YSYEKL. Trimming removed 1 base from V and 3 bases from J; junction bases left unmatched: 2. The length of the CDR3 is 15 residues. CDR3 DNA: TGCGCCAGCAGCCAAGGACAGGGGAACTACAATGAGCAGTTCTTC. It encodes CASSQGQGNYNEQFF.

CDR3: CASSKARGYEQYF. CDR3 coding DNA: TGTGCCAGCAGCAAAGCCAGGGGCTACGAGCAGTACTTC. The rearrangement links TRBV21-1 to TRBJ2-7; the listed D gene, TRBD1, was not tested against the DNA. TRBV21-1 is a listed pseudogene. This CDR3 spans 13 amino acids.

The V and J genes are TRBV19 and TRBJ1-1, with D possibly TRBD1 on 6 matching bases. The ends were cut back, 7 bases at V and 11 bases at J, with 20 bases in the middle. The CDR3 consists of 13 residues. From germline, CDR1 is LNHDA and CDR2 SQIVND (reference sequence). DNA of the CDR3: TGTGCCAGTACCCATCAGGGGTCTTATGAGGCTTTCTTT. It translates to CASTHQGSYEAFF.

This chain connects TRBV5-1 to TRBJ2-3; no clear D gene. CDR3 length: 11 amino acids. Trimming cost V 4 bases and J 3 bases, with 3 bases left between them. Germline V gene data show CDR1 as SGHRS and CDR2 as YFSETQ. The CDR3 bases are TGCGCCAGCAGCGAGACAGATACGCAGTATTTT. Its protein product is CASSETDTQYF.

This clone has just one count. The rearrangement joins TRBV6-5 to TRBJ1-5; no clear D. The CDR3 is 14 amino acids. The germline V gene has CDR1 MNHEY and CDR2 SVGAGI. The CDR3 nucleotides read TGTATCCTTCTAAGGAGGAGTAGCAATCAGCCCCAGCATTTT. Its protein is CILLRRSSNQPQHF.

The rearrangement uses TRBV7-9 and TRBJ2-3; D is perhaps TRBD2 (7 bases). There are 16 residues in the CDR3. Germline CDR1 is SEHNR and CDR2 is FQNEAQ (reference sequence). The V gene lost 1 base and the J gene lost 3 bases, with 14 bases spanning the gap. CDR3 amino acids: CASSLVGGGLTDTQYF. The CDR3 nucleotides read TGTGCCAGCAGCTTAGTTGGGGGGGGCCTAACAGATACGCAGTATTTT. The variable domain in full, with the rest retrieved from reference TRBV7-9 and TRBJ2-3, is DTGVSQNPRHKITKRGQNVTFRCDPISEHNRLYWYRQTLGQGPEFLTYFQNEAQLEKSRLLSDRFSAERPKGSFSTLEIQRTEQGDSAMYLCASSLVGGGLTDTQYFGPGTRLTVL.

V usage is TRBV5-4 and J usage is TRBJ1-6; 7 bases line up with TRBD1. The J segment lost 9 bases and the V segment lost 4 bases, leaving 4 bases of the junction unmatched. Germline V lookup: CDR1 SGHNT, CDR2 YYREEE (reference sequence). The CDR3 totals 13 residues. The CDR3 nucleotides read TGTGCCAGCAGCGGAAGACAGGGTTCACCCCTCCACTTT. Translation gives CASSGRQGSPLHF.

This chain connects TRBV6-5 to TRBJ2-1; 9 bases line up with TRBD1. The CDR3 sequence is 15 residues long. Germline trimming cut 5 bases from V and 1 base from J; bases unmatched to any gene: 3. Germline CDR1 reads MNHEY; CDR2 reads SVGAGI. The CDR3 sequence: CASSTDRGSYNEQFF. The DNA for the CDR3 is TGTGCCAGCAGTACGGACAGGGGATCCTACAATGAGCAGTTCTTC.

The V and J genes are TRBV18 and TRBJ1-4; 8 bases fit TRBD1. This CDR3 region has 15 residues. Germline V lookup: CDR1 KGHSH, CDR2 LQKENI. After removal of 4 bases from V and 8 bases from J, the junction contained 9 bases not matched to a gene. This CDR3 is CASSRRQGSDEKLFF. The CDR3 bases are TGTGCCAGCTCACGTAGACAGGGGTCGGACGAAAAACTGTTTTTT.

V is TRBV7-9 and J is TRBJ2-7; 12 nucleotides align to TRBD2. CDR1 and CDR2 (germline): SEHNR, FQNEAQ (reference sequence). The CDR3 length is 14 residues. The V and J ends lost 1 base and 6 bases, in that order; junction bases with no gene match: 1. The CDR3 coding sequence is TGTGCCAGCAGCTTAGGGACTAGCGGGACCGAGCAGTACTTC. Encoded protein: CASSLGTSGTEQYF.